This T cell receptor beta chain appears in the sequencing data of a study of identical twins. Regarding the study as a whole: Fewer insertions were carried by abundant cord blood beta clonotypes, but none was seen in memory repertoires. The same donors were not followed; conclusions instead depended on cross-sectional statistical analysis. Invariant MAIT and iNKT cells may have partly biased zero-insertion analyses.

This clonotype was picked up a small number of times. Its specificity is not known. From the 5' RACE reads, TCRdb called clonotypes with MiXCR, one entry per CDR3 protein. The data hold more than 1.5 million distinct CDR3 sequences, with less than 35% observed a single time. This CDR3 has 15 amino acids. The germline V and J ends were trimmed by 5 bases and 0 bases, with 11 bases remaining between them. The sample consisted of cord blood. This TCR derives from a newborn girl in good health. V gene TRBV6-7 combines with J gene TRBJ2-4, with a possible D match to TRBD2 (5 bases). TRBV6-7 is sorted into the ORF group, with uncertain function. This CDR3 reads CASSTPGIAKNIQYF. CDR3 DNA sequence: TGTGCCAGCAGTACGCCCGGGATAGCCAAAAACATTCAGTACTTC.